The text below deals with one T cell receptor (beta chain). Its antigen remains unidentified. This CDR3 contains 16 residues. The germline V gene encodes CDR1 SGHDT and CDR2 YYEEEE. V gave up 2 bases and J gave up 2 bases; unmatched junction bases: 5. This table comes from immunoSEQ multiplex PCR, and its TCRdb copy is limited to in-frame clones, with some not included. The sample records roughly 55,000 clones, more than 65% being singletons. The entry originates in a study of T cell clones after liver transplantation. Study as a whole: Tolerance: complete withdrawal held at least one year, liver enzymes staying within twice normal. Study results and caveats: Post-transplant time points were not standardized, so conclusions are preliminary.

The sequenced sample was CD4+ T cells from blood, obtained more than 53 months after liver transplant. The chain combines TRBV5-6 with TRBJ2-2; 8 nucleotides agree with TRBD2. The clonotype originates from a human patient who received a liver transplant. The T cells may come from the graft donor. CDR3 amino acids: CASSFLAGGNTGELFF. CDR3 sequence (DNA): TGTGCCAGCAGCTTTTTGGCGGGGGGCAACACCGGGGAGCTGTTTTTT.